Sequencing of this T cell receptor beta chain was carried out in a study of cytomegalovirus exposure and HLA in healthy donors. Study findings and constraints: The tendency of first-cohort TCR clusters to co-occur in the 100 to 150 validation repertoires emerged from a later analysis. Reported results showed that the classifier diagnosed cytomegalovirus status with high specificity and sensitivity. The study flagged approximately 180 TCR beta chains as cytomegalovirus-associated.

On this clone itself: Its specificity is unknown.

Using immunoSEQ multiplex PCR, the repertoire was profiled, and TCRdb retains in-frame clones only, with some absent. The table records 120,000 to 150,000 clones, 85% to 90% of them present only once. Separation from the roughly 680-subject first cohort characterized the roughly 130-subject validation cohort, to which the donors belonged. Germline V gene data show CDR1 as LNHNV and CDR2 as YYDKDF (reference sequence). V gave up 0 bases and J gave up 4 bases, with 12 bases separating them. This CDR3 is built from 15 residues. This clonotype was obtained from a woman younger than 30 in good health and CMV-seropositive. Sequencing input: PBMCs. The chain employs TRBV15 and TRBJ1-2; D remains ambiguous. CDR3 sequence (DNA): TGTGCCACCAGCAGAGATGTGAGACAAACCTATGGCTACACCTTC. Protein sequence: CATSRDVRQTYGYTF. Looking up the rest from reference TRBV15 and TRBJ1-2 gives the full variable domain: DAMVIQNPRYQVTQFGKPVTLSCSQTLNHNVMYWYQQKSSQAPKLLFHYYDKDFNNEADTPDNFQSRRPNTSFCFLDIRSPGLGDTAMYLCATSRDVRQTYGYTFGSGTRLTVV.